The rows below give T cell receptor beta chains drawn from one sample of a study of Graves' ophthalmopathy and Graves' hyperthyroidism. Using its own MiXCR run on the multiplex PCR reads, TCRdb lists one record per CDR3 protein. The sample contains a few hundred thousand distinct CDR3 sequences, 15% to 19% of which appear only once. The sample consisted of peripheral blood. The receptors shown here come from a woman aged 18-35 years with stable Graves' hyperthyroidism. Each CDR3 is given with its conserved first and last residue. D genes are given only for firm matches. Part of the rows lack a size; the others show once, few, many or a class for expanded clones.

V gene	clone size	J gene	D gene	CDR3 protein	CDR3 DNA
TRBV6-6	many	TRBJ1-1	TRBD1	CASSLLDLQGARLIMAEAFF	TGTGCCAGCAGTCTACTTGATCTACAGGGGGCAAGGTTAATAATGGCTGAAGCTTTCTTT
TRBV2	-	TRBJ2-5	TRBD2	CASRGGSPGTQYF	TGTGCCAGCAGGGGAGGGAGTCCGGGGACCCAGTACTTC
TRBV24-1	many	TRBJ2-5	TRBD1	CATSDLGTGKETQYF	TGTGCCACCAGTGATTTGGGGACAGGGAAAGAGACCCAGTACTTC
TRBV18	many	TRBJ2-7	TRBD1	CASSPKQGLHEQYF	TGTGCCAGCTCACCCAAACAGGGGCTCCACGAGCAGTACTTC
TRBV29-1	many	TRBJ1-1	TRBD1	CSVTGNRNTEAFF	TGCAGCGTGACAGGGAATAGGAACACTGAAGCTTTCTTT
TRBV29-1	few	TRBJ2-2	-	CSVEEEGGGLPGPGELFF	TGCAGCGTTGAAGAGGAAGGTGGGGGATTACCCGGGCCCGGGGAGCTGTTTTTT
TRBV20-1	many	TRBJ2-5	-	CSAPGSWGETQYF	TGCAGTGCCCCGGGCTCCTGGGGAGAGACCCAGTACTTC
TRBV12-5	many	TRBJ1-1	-	CASESHMNTEAFF	TGTGCTAGTGAATCCCACATGAACACTGAAGCTTTCTTT
TRBV6-5	-	TRBJ2-2	-	CASSYRTFRGTGELFF	TGTGCCAGCAGTTACCGGACCTTCAGGGGCACCGGGGAGCTGTTTTTT
TRBV29-1	many	TRBJ1-1	-	CSVGGGDRAEAFF	TGCAGCGTTGGTGGGGGGGATAGAGCTGAAGCTTTCTTT
TRBV12-3/TRBV12-4	many	TRBJ1-1	-	CASTVFGGRGTEAFF	TGTGCCAGCACAGTTTTCGGGGGCAGAGGGACTGAAGCTTTCTTT
TRBV27	-	TRBJ2-5	TRBD1	CASSWGQGAFETQYF	TGTGCCAGCAGCTGGGGACAGGGGGCTTTTGAGACCCAGTACTTC
TRBV4-1	many	TRBJ1-1	TRBD1	CASRQNDRGAGTEAFF	TGCGCCAGCAGACAGAACGACAGGGGCGCCGGCACTGAAGCTTTCTTT
TRBV10-3	few	TRBJ2-6	TRBD1	CAISPRQGSGANVLTF	TGTGCCATCAGCCCCCGACAGGGTTCGGGGGCCAACGTCCTGACTTTC
TRBV6-2/TRBV6-3	few	TRBJ2-7	-	CASRPDRGLKEQYF	TGTGCCAGCAGACCTGACCGGGGATTAAAGGAGCAGTACTTC
TRBV24-1	many	TRBJ1-1	-	CATSDPREGTNTEAFF	TGTGCCACCAGTGATCCCCGCGAGGGGACGAACACTGAAGCTTTCTTT
TRBV29-1	many	TRBJ2-7	TRBD2	CSVGGLNYEQYF	TGCAGCGTCGGGGGACTAAACTACGAGCAGTACTTC
TRBV20-1	many	TRBJ2-7	-	CSATGDHDYEQYF	TGCAGTGCTACGGGGGACCATGACTACGAGCAGTACTTC
TRBV24-1	many	TRBJ2-7	-	CATSDGPGKSYEQYF	TGTGCCACCAGTGATGGGCCAGGGAAAAGCTACGAGCAGTACTTC
TRBV5-1	many	TRBJ1-1	-	CASSLAQVPNTEAFF	TGCGCCAGCAGCTTGGCCCAGGTACCGAACACTGAAGCTTTCTTT
TRBV7-2	many	TRBJ2-2	-	CASSTGGWTGELFF	TGTGCCAGCAGCACGGGGGGCTGGACCGGGGAGCTGTTTTTT
TRBV14	few	TRBJ2-2	-	CASSSRRGILTGELFF	TGTGCCAGCAGCTCTCGGAGGGGGATTCTCACCGGGGAGCTGTTTTTT
TRBV11-2	many	TRBJ1-1	-	CASSLVFGGGRTEAFF	TGTGCCAGCAGCTTAGTTTTTGGGGGCGGCAGGACTGAAGCTTTCTTT